This is a list of T cell receptor beta chains from one sample in a study of response to subunit inactivated influenza vaccine. TCRdb fed the RT-PCR reads into MiXCR, producing one record per CDR3 protein. This sample has 600,000 to 850,000 distinct CDR3 sequences; 14% occur once, and the top ten carry around 7.6%. The sample was PBMCs from blood, taken 14 to 15 days before vaccination. Receptors were obtained from a middle-aged man who received an inactivated influenza vaccine. CDR3s include the opening cysteine and the closing phenylalanine or tryptophan. The D gene is left open where the match is weak. Some rows have no size entry. The others give once, few or many, or a class for an expanded clone.

TRBJ1-2	TRBV18	-	many	TGTGCCAGCTCACCTAAACAGGATAACTATGGCTACACCTTC	CASSPKQDNYGYTF
TRBJ2-7	TRBV7-6	-	many	TGTGCCAGCAGCTTCGGGGCGGGCTTTAACTACGAGCAGTACTTC	CASSFGAGFNYEQYF
TRBJ2-2	TRBV9	-	few	TGTGCCAGCAGCGCGTCGTCGGGGGCCGGGGAGCTGTTTTTT	CASSASSGAGELFF
TRBJ1-2	TRBV20-1	-	-	TGCAGTGCTAGGGGGGAGAACGGCTACACCTTC	CSARGENGYTF
TRBJ2-5	TRBV9	-	few	TGTGCCAGCAGCGCCACAGGACTCGGCCAAGAGACCCAGTACTTC	CASSATGLGQETQYF
TRBJ2-1	TRBV7-6	TRBD2	-	TGTGCCAGCAGCCCGTCCTACGGGAGGGGTTTTAATGAGCAGTTCTTC	CASSPSYGRGFNEQFF
TRBJ2-4	TRBV7-9	-	few	TGTGCCAGCAGCGATAATGACGGGATAAGGGACATTCAGTACTTC	CASSDNDGIRDIQYF
TRBJ2-7	TRBV6-2/TRBV6-3	-	-	TGTGCCAGCAGCACGATCGCCTACGAGCAGTACTTC	CASSTIAYEQYF
TRBJ2-7	TRBV4-3	TRBD1	few	TGCGCCAGCAGCCAAGGGACAGGGTATTCCTACGAGCAGTACTTC	CASSQGTGYSYEQYF
TRBJ2-7	TRBV7-2	-	few	TGTGCCAGCAGCTCCAGGGACCTAACTTACTACGAGCAGTACTTC	CASSSRDLTYYEQYF
TRBJ2-2	TRBV28	TRBD1	once	TGTGCCAGCAGTTTATTTGGCGGACAGGGGGCGCATCGGCCCGGGGAGCTGTTTTTT	CASSLFGGQGAHRPGELFF
TRBJ1-5	TRBV7-9	-	-	TGTGCCAGCAGCTTAGCCCCACCGGGACGGAGCATTCAGCCCCAGCATTTT	CASSLAPPGRSIQPQHF
TRBJ2-7	TRBV6-2/TRBV6-3	-	few	TGTGCCAGCAGTTATAACTTGGGGACTCCGCGGTCCTACGAGCAGTACTTC	CASSYNLGTPRSYEQYF
TRBJ2-7	TRBV10-3	-	-	TGTGCCATCAGTGACAGGACTTTCTACGAGCAGTACTTC	CAISDRTFYEQYF
TRBJ2-2	TRBV29-1	-	many	TGCAGCGTTACCTACATGAACACCGGGGAGCTGTTTTTT	CSVTYMNTGELFF
TRBJ2-1	TRBV4-1	TRBD2	few	TGCGCCAGCAGCCAGTTGCTAGCGGATCCCTACAATGAGCAGTTCTTC	CASSQLLADPYNEQFF
TRBJ2-7	TRBV7-2	-	-	TGTGCCAGCAGCTCTCTCCCGGAGGGGGCCCCGACCGAGCAGTACTTC	CASSSLPEGAPTEQYF
TRBJ2-5	TRBV20-1	-	-	TGCAGTGCTAGAGTGACGAGCCAAGAGACCCAGTACTTC	CSARVTSQETQYF
TRBJ2-2	TRBV7-9	TRBD2	-	TGTGCCAGCACCCCAAGGACTAGGGAGAACACCGGGGAGCTGTTTTTT	CASTPRTRENTGELFF
TRBJ1-3	TRBV7-9	TRBD1	few	TGTGCCAGCAGCCTCCACGGGACAGCGGGGGGAAACACCATATATTTT	CASSLHGTAGGNTIYF
TRBJ2-3	TRBV28	-	-	TGTGCCAGCACGCCTAGCGTAGTCACAGATACGCAGTATTTT	CASTPSVVTDTQYF
TRBJ2-1	TRBV11-2	-	few	TGTGCCAGCAGCTTAGATCCAATCCAGCTTGAGCAGTTCTTC	CASSLDPIQLEQFF
TRBJ2-7	TRBV6-5	-	few	TGTGCCAGCAGTTACTCAGACCCCCGGGACGAGCAGTACTTC	CASSYSDPRDEQYF
TRBJ2-1	TRBV6-2/TRBV6-3	-	-	TGTGCCAGCAGTTACAAAGAGGCCAGAATCTACAATGAGCAGTTCTTC	CASSYKEARIYNEQFF
TRBJ2-2	TRBV7-9	TRBD1	few	TGTGCCAGCAGCGGGGACAGCACCGGGGAGCTGTTTTTT	CASSGDSTGELFF
TRBJ2-7	TRBV20-1	TRBD2	-	TGCAGTGCTGCCCCCGGGACTAGCGGGGGACAGTACTTC	CSAAPGTSGGQYF
TRBJ1-4	TRBV7-9	-	-	TGTGCCAGCAGCTCCGTCCCTAATGAAAAACTGTTTTTT	CASSSVPNEKLFF
TRBJ2-4	TRBV4-3	TRBD2	few	TGCGCCAGCAGCCAAGACACACCCCGACTAGCGGGAGGGTCGAACATTCAGTACTTC	CASSQDTPRLAGGSNIQYF
TRBJ2-1	TRBV7-2	TRBD2	few	TGTGCCAGCAGCTCACCGGGACTAGCGGGGCCCTACAATGAGCAGTTCTTC	CASSSPGLAGPYNEQFF
TRBJ2-1	TRBV7-2	TRBD2	-	TGTGCCAGCAGCTTGCAGCGGGGGGCTTTAAATGAGCAGTTCTTC	CASSLQRGALNEQFF
TRBJ2-2	TRBV20-1	TRBD1	-	TGCAGTGCTAGTGGGACAGGGGGAGGAAGGGAGCTGTTTTTT	CSASGTGGGRELFF
TRBJ2-5	TRBV7-2	-	-	TGTGCCAGCAGCTTAAAGGGTCTGGAGACCCAGTACTTC	CASSLKGLETQYF
TRBJ1-2	TRBV28	TRBD1	-	TGTGCCAGCAGTTTTCAGGGACAGTCCTATGGCTACACCTTC	CASSFQGQSYGYTF
TRBJ2-5	TRBV15	-	-	TGTGCCACCAGCAGAGACCCGGGACTCAGGAAGACCCAGTACTTC	CATSRDPGLRKTQYF
TRBJ2-3	TRBV4-1	TRBD2	-	TGCGCCAGCAGAAGACTAGCGGGAGGAAAGGATACGCAGTATTTT	CASRRLAGGKDTQYF
TRBJ1-5	TRBV4-3	-	many	TGTGCCAGCAGCCAAGACAGAAATCAGCCCCAGCATTTT	CASSQDRNQPQHF
TRBJ1-5	TRBV6-1	-	-	TGTGCCAGCAGTGTCCATACCGACAATCAGCCCCAGCATTTT	CASSVHTDNQPQHF
TRBJ2-7	TRBV10-3	TRBD1	few	TGTGCCATCAGTGAAGACAGGGTAAAATCCTACGAGCAGTACTTC	CAISEDRVKSYEQYF
TRBJ1-1	TRBV29-1	-	-	TGCAGCGTCGCCTTTAACACTGAAGCTTTCTTT	CSVAFNTEAFF
TRBJ2-5	TRBV24-1	-	-	TGTGCCACCAGTGATTTACCAGGCCAAGAGACCCAGTACTTC	CATSDLPGQETQYF
TRBJ1-1	TRBV20-1	-	few	TGCAGTGCTAGATCGACGGCACGGGGCACTGAAGCTTTCTTT	CSARSTARGTEAFF
TRBJ1-1	TRBV29-1	-	once	TGCAGCGTCCAAGGGGGGGAGCTGGCTTTCTTT	CSVQGGELAFF
TRBJ2-1	TRBV3-1	TRBD1	-	TGTGCCAGCAGCCAAGGCACCGGGACAGGCAAGTTCTTC	CASSQGTGTGKFF
TRBJ2-5	TRBV5-1	TRBD2	once	TGCGCCAGCAGCTTGGATAGCGGGACAACACTGTACTTC	CASSLDSGTTLYF
TRBJ2-7	TRBV7-2	TRBD1	few	TGTGCCAGCAGCTTACGGGGACAGGGGGCTTTCTACGAGCAGTACTTC	CASSLRGQGAFYEQYF
TRBJ1-4	TRBV4-3	-	few	TGCGCCAGCAGCCAAGACCGCGGGCGGCCGAATGAAAAACTGTTTTTT	CASSQDRGRPNEKLFF
TRBJ1-3	TRBV7-9	-	few	TGTGCCAGCAGCTTAGCGGGACAAACGGCTGGAAACACCATATATTTT	CASSLAGQTAGNTIYF
TRBJ1-6	TRBV28	-	-	TGTGCCGTTACACAGGAATATAATTCACCCCTCCACTTT	CAVTQEYNSPLHF
TRBJ1-1	TRBV12-3/TRBV12-4	-	-	TGTGCCAGCAGTTTTAATGCTGACACTGAAGCTTTCTTT	CASSFNADTEAFF
TRBJ2-1	TRBV9	-	few	TGTGCCAGCAGCGTAGACGGAGCCAATGAGCAGTTCTTC	CASSVDGANEQFF
TRBJ2-3	TRBV7-9	-	-	TGTGCCAGCAGCCCCAACAGGCTTCGGACAGATACGCAGTATTTT	CASSPNRLRTDTQYF
TRBJ1-1	TRBV7-9	TRBD1	-	TGTGCCAGCAGCGGAGACAGGGTTCCTGAAGCTTTCTTT	CASSGDRVPEAFF
TRBJ1-2	TRBV29-1	-	-	TGCAGCGTTGCCCCGGCGGGCAGGGCCCTGACTCATGGCTACACCTTC	CSVAPAGRALTHGYTF